This TCR beta chain was sequenced in a study of T-cell memory formation after mild COVID-19. Study results and caveats: Day 15 to 85 contracting clones showed balanced CD4/CD8; later expanders leaned CD4+. Memory from before infection featured some responding clones, which suggests cross-reactive memory joined.

A 5'RACE reaction primed in the constant segment made cDNA libraries of TCR alpha and TCR beta, and these carried sample barcodes and UMIs. TCRdb reprocessed the 5' RACE reads with MiXCR, giving one entry per CDR3 protein. The data show roughly 170,000 distinct CDR3 sequences, about 22% seen once. With respect to this clonotype: Its antigen remains unknown.

Germline assignment: CDR1 SGHVS and CDR2 FQNEAQ. The CDR3 extends over 14 amino acids. The V end lost 10 bases, the J end lost 10 bases, and 25 bases lay between the germline ends. This TCR came from an adult woman who had mild COVID-19 (a few samples of this study predate the infection). Cell type and time point are not known. The gene calls are TRBV7-8 and TRBJ1-1; tentatively, D is TRBD1 (5 bases). The sequenced material came from PBMCs or a T cell subset sorted from them (not recorded which). CDR3 protein: CATAETNALGGAFF. For the CDR3, the DNA is TGTGCCACCGCGGAGACAAACGCCTTGGGGGGAGCTTTCTTT.